These 17 T cell receptor beta chains originate from one sample sequenced in a study of blood T cell repertoires in COVID-19. This table comes from immunoSEQ multiplex PCR, and its TCRdb copy is limited to in-frame clones, with some not included. Among approximately 300,000 clones listed, 83% were seen once. Specimen: peripheral blood. The receptor source for this set is a woman aged 45-65 years with acute or convalescent COVID-19.

This clone occurred once. The chain employs TRBV5-5 and TRBJ2-5; 9 positions agree with TRBD1. In germline, CDR1 is SGHKS, CDR2 YYEKEE (reference sequence). This CDR3 is built from 16 residues. V dropped 0 bases and J dropped 4; count of bases not matched to a gene: 7. CDR3 coding DNA: TGTGCCAGCAGCTTGGCGACGACAGGGGGAGGAGAGACCCAGTACTTC. Its protein product is CASSLATTGGGETQYF.

This clone turned up a few times. The chain joins TRBV18 to TRBJ2-5; 8 bases match TRBD2. Germline CDR1 is KGHSH and CDR2 is LQKENI. Trimming at V came to 1 base and at J to 11 bases, leaving 12 bases not matched to a gene. CDR3 length: 15 amino acids. The CDR3 here is CASSPREGSSGIQYF. As DNA, the CDR3 is TGTGCCAGCTCACCACGGGAGGGGAGTAGCGGGATTCAGTACTTC. Variable domain in full (rest from reference TRBV18 and TRBJ2-5): NAGVMQNPRHLVRRRGQEARLRCSPMKGHSHVYWYRQLPEEGLKFMVYLQKENIIDESGMPKERFSAEFPKEGPSILRIQQVVRGDSAAYFCASSPREGSSGIQYFGPGTRLLVL.

This clone was found a few times. Within the sample, other DNA sequences also encode this same CDR3. This sequence joins TRBV7-8 and TRBJ2-7; D call uncertain. There are 11 residues in the CDR3. CDR1 SGHVS and CDR2 FQNEAQ come from the germline V gene. V was shortened by 4 bases and J by 3 bases, with 4 bases between the two germline ends. The CDR3: CASSSYYEQYF. In DNA, the CDR3 is TGTGCCAGCAGCTCCTACTACGAGCAGTACTTC.

The table lists this clone with a few counts. This chain joins TRBV7-2 and TRBJ2-7; 11 bases line up with TRBD2. Germline lookup yields CDR1 SGHTA and CDR2 FQGNSA. Trimming took 3 bases from V and 6 from J; bases not matched to a gene: 10. There are 16 residues in the CDR3. The CDR3, as DNA: TGTGCCAGCAGCTTGTCACTACTAGCGGGAGTACCCGAGCAGTACTTC. It encodes CASSLSLLAGVPEQYF.

This chain links TRBV4-1 with TRBJ1-2; TRBD1 matches at 7 bases. Germline V lookup: CDR1 MGHRA, CDR2 YSYEKL. This CDR3 contains 15 residues. V lost 0 bases to trimming and J lost 4 bases; unmatched junction nucleotides: 5. The CDR3 region has the DNA TGCGCCAGCAGCCAAGAGAGGGGGACAGTCTATGGCTACACCTTC. Residues: CASSQERGTVYGYTF.

This clone was counted only a few times. V gene TRBV7-2 combines with J gene TRBJ2-5; the match to TRBD1 covers 9 bases. Per the germline V gene, CDR1 is SGHTA and CDR2 is FQGNSA. V gave up 4 bases and J gave up 3 bases; unmatched junction bases: 6. This CDR3 is built from 15 residues. DNA of the CDR3: TGTGCCAGCAGCTGGGGGGACAGGGCAGAAGAGACCCAGTACTTC. Amino acid sequence: CASSWGDRAEETQYF.

A single count supports this clone. The same CDR3 arises from other DNA sequences in this sample as well. CDR3 coding DNA: TGTGCCAGCAGTCCGGACAGGACCTACGAGCAGTACTTC. Its protein is CASSPDRTYEQYF. V usage is TRBV7-2 and J usage is TRBJ2-7; 7 bases match TRBD1. The CDR3 has 13 residues. Germline CDR1 SGHTA, CDR2 FQGNSA. Unmatched junction bases numbered 4, after V lost 6 bases and J lost 2 bases.

The chain links TRBV19 to TRBJ1-4, with 7 positions matching TRBD1. The CDR3 loop spans 18 amino acids. Germline V gives CDR1 LNHDA, CDR2 SQIVND (reference sequence). After removal of 5 bases from V and 0 bases from J, the junction contained 12 bases not matched to a gene. CDR3: CASSPRRWDSSTNEKLFF. As DNA, the CDR3 is TGTGCCAGTAGTCCCCGCCGCTGGGACAGCTCAACTAATGAAAAACTGTTTTTT.

The chain couples TRBV7-9 to TRBJ2-1, with D tentatively TRBD2 (5 bases). Germline loops: CDR1 SEHNR, CDR2 FQNEAQ (reference sequence). The length of the CDR3 is 14 residues. Trimming removed 2 bases from V and 5 bases from J, with 10 bases in between. CDR3 coding DNA: TGTGCCAGCAGCTTAAGAGGGTCCCACAATGAGCAGTTCTTC. It yields the protein CASSLRGSHNEQFF.

The chain has TRBV5-1 and TRBJ1-5; D is unclear. V lost 1 base, J lost 2 bases, and 7 bases lay in between. Germline V gene data show CDR1 as SGHRS and CDR2 as YFSETQ. This CDR3 contains 14 residues. The CDR3 spells CASSLFPGNQPQHF. CDR3 DNA sequence: TGCGCCAGCAGCTTGTTCCCGGGCAATCAGCCCCAGCATTTT.

The gene calls are TRBV25-1 and TRBJ2-2, with a possible D match to TRBD2 (5 bases). The CDR3 consists of 16 residues. V lost 1 base and J lost 6, with 15 bases in between. Per germline, CDR1 MGHDK and CDR2 SYGVNS. This chain's CDR3 is CASSESFRGNPGELFF. The DNA for the CDR3 is TGTGCCAGCAGTGAATCCTTTCGGGGAAATCCCGGGGAGCTGTTTTTT.

V gene TRBV24-1 combines with J gene TRBJ2-1; TRBD2 matches at 8 bases. With 4 bases clipped from V and 0 bases from J, the junction kept 4 bases outside the gene matches. The germline V gene has CDR1 KGHDR and CDR2 SFDVKD. The CDR3 extends over 16 amino acids. DNA of the CDR3: TGTGCCACCAGTGACCCCGGGGGGGCCTCCTACAATGAGCAGTTCTTC. It encodes CATSDPGGASYNEQFF.

The chain couples TRBV4-1 to TRBJ1-1, with D possibly being TRBD1 (6 bases). The CDR3 runs 12 residues. The germline V gene encodes CDR1 MGHRA and CDR2 YSYEKL. V gave up 6 bases and J gave up 4 bases, with 9 bases separating them. The DNA for the CDR3 is TGCGCCAGCAGTCCACAGGGCACTGAAGCTTTCTTT. This encodes CASSPQGTEAFF.

The rearrangement links TRBV30 to TRBJ2-1; TRBD2 agrees at 8 bases. The CDR3 has 14 amino acids. Looked up from germline, CDR1 is GTSNPN and CDR2 is SVGIG (reference sequence). Trimming at V came to 2 bases and at J to 6 bases, leaving 6 bases not matched to a gene. This CDR3 reads CAWSLISGVNEQFF. The CDR3 DNA reads as TGTGCCTGGAGTTTGATTAGCGGGGTCAATGAGCAGTTCTTC. Together with reference TRBV30 and TRBJ2-1, the CDR3 gives the full variable domain: SQTIHQWPATLVQPVGSPLSLECTVEGTSNPNLYWYRQAAGRGLQLLFYSVGIGQISSEVPQNLSASRPQDRQFILSSKKLLLSDSGFYLCAWSLISGVNEQFFGPGTRLTVL.

The chain combines TRBV12-3 or TRBV12-4 with TRBJ2-7, with TRBD1 matching 7 bases. The J segment lost 2 bases and the V segment lost 8 bases, leaving 6 bases of the junction unmatched. The length of the CDR3 is 13 residues. In DNA, the CDR3 is TGTGCCAGCGCCCCAGGGGGACCCTACGAGCAGTACTTC. Protein sequence: CASAPGGPYEQYF.

CDR3 region: CAWSLLRGGTEAFF. CDR3 coding DNA: TGTGCCTGGAGTTTATTAAGGGGGGGCACTGAAGCTTTCTTT. J is TRBJ1-1 and V is TRBV30; a weak D match, TRBD1 (6 bases). Deletions cut 2 bases from V and 4 bases from J, with 14 bases between. The CDR3 is 14 residues long. The germline V gene encodes CDR1 GTSNPN and CDR2 SVGIG (reference sequence).

V is TRBV28 and J is TRBJ1-3; D may be TRBD1 (6 bases). Germline CDR1 and CDR2: MDHEN and SYDVKM. Deletions cut 8 bases from V and 0 bases from J, with 11 bases between. The length of the CDR3 is 14 residues. CDR3 sequence reads: CASGTSISGNTIYF. Written as DNA, the CDR3 is TGTGCCAGCGGGACAAGCATCTCTGGAAACACCATATATTTT.